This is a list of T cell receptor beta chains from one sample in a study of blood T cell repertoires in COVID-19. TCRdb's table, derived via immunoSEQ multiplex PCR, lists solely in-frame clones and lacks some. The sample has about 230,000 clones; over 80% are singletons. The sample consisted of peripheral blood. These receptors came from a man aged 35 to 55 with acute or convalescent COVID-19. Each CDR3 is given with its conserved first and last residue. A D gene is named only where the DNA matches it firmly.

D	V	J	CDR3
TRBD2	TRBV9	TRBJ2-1	CASALTSGSYNEQFF
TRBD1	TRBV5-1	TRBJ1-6	CASSWTGPSLRSYNSPLHF
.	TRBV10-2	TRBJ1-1	CASSEGRANTEAFF
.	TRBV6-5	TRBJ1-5	CASSYKGGPSNQPQHF
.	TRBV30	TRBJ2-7	CAWSLQASYEQYF
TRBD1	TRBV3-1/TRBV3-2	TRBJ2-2	CASSGQGATGELFF
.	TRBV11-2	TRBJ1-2	CASSPGLGSYGYTF
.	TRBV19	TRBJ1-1	CASTSWGGMNTEAFF
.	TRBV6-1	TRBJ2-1	CASSEGSRYNEQFF
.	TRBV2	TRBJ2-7	CASTIFSYEQYF
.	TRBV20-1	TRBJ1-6	CSARDLRPLHF
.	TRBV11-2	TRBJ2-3	CASSLGDTQYF
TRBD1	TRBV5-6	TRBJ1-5	CASTIQGAGQPQHF
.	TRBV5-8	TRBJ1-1	CASSFDRRSRSSEAFF
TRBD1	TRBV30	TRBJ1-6	CAWSPQGAPSLHF
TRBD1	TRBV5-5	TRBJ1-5	CASSLALQGQPQHF
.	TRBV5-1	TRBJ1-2	CASSPVSGQYGYTF
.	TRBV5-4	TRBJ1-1	CASSLDSNTEAFF
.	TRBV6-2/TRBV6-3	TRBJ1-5	CASSYAGQPQHF
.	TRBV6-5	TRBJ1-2	CASRDSLSYGYTF
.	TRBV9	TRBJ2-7	CASSATVYEQYF
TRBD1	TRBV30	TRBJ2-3	CAWSVAGQGADTQYF
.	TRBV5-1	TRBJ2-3	CASGRVLMSDTQYF
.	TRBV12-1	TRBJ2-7	CASSPTWDTAGYEQYF
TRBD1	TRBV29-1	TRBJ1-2	CSVEGQGPLYGYTF
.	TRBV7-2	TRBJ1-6	CASSLESQGSSPLHF
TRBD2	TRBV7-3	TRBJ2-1	CASSPTGTSGRGEQFF
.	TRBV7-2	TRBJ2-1	CASSPGSYNEQFF
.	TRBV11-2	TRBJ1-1	CASSLDRVAAFF
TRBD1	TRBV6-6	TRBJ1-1	CASKRDREQAFF
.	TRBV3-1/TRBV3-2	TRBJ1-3	CASSQERGNTIYF
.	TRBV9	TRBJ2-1	CASTSVPNSYNEQFF
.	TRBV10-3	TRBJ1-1	CAISDGSGNTEAFF
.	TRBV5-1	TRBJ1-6	CASSLGTARVSPLHF
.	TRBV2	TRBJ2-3	CAGVPSWRTDTQYF
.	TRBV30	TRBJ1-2	CAWSVIQGRGYTF
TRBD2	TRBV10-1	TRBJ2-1	CASSAGTSGRRNEQFF
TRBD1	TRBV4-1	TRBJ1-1	CASSLDRGTEAFF
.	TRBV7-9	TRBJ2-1	CASSFRDKNNEQFF
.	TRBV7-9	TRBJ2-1	CASSFSGIGQFF
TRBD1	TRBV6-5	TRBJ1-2	CASSFPGQEEGYTF
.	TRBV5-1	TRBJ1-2	CASISYGLSYGYTF
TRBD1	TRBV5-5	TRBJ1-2	CASSLDHLGQGYGYTF
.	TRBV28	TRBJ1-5	CASSRGFGNQPQHF
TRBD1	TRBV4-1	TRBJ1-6	CASSKDRGRVNSPLHF
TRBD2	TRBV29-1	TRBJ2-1	CSVGGTSGSSYNEQFF
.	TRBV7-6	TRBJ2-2	CASSYDRVGYSGNTGELFF
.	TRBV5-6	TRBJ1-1	CASSLGLIGVAAFF
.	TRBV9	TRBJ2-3	CASSVGVAADTQYF
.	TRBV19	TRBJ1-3	CASSIGRVTGNTIYF
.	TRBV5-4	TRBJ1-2	CASSLQGDGYTF
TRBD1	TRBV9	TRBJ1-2	CASSAWDSETYGYTF
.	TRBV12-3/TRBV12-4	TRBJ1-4	CASSFKEKLFF